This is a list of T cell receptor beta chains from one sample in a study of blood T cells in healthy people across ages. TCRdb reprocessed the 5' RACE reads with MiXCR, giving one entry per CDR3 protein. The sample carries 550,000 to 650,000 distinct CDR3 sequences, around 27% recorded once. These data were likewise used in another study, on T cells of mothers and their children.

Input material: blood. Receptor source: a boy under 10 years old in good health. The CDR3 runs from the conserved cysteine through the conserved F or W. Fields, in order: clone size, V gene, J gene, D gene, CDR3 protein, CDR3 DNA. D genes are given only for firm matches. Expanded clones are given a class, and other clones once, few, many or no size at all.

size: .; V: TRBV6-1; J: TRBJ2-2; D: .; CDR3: CASSMAPSNTGELFF; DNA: TGTGCCAGCAGTATGGCACCCTCGAACACCGGGGAGCTGTTTTTT
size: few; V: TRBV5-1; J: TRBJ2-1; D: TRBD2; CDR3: CASSPQRGRRGWDEQFF; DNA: TGCGCCAGCAGCCCCCAGCGAGGGAGGCGGGGGTGGGATGAGCAGTTCTTC
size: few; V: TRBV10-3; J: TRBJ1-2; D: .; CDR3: CAISEDSNYGYTF; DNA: TGTGCCATCAGTGAGGATTCTAACTATGGCTACACCTTC
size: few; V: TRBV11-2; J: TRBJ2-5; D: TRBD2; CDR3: CASSFPFAGGVQETQYF; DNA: TGTGCCAGCAGCTTCCCATTCGCGGGAGGGGTACAAGAGACCCAGTACTTC
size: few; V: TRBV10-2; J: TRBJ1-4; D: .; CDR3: CASSEPTGLGGNEKLFF; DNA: TGCGCCAGCAGTGAGCCGACGGGACTGGGGGGGAATGAAAAACTGTTTTTT
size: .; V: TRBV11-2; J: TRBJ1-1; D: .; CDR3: CASSLDLPGVTPEAFF; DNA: TGTGCCAGCAGCTTAGATCTCCCAGGCGTCACCCCTGAAGCTTTCTTT
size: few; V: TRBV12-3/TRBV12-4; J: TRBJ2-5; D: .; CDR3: CASGLGGYQETQYF; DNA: TGTGCCAGCGGCCTTGGGGGATACCAAGAGACCCAGTACTTC
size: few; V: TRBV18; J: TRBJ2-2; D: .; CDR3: CASSPKGAGELFF; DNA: TGTGCCAGCTCACCGAAGGGAGCCGGGGAGCTGTTTTTT
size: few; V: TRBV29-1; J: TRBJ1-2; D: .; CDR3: CSVRGWGDGYTF; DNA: TGCAGCGTTCGGGGTTGGGGAGATGGCTACACCTTC
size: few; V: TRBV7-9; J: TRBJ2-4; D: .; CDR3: CASSLDVQGGIQYF; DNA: TGTGCCAGCAGCTTAGATGTCCAGGGAGGCATTCAGTACTTC
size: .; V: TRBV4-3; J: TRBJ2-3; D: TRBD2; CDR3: CASSQDMASGTTDTQYF; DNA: TGCGCCAGCAGCCAAGATATGGCTAGCGGGACCACAGATACGCAGTATTTT
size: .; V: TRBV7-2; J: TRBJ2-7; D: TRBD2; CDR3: CASSFIAGSYNEQYF; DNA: TGTGCCAGCAGCTTTATAGCGGGCTCCTACAATGAGCAGTACTTC
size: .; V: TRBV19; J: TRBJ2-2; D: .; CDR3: CASRRENTGELFF; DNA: TGTGCCAGTAGGCGGGAGAACACCGGGGAGCTGTTTTTT
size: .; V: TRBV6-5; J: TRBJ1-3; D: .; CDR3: CASSYSPGDGNTIYF; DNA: TGTGCCAGCAGTTACTCGCCTGGGGATGGAAACACCATATATTTT
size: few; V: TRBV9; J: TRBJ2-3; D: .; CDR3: CASSVDPGIGTDTQYF; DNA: TGTGCCAGCAGCGTAGACCCGGGAATTGGGACAGATACGCAGTATTTT
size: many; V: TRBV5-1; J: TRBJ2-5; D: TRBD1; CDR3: CASSLRTGGQETQYF; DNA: TGTGCCAGCAGTCTAAGGACAGGGGGGCAAGAGACCCAGTACTTC
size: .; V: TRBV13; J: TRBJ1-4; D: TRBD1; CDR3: CASSSLQGVTNEKLFF; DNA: TGTGCCAGCAGCTCTCTACAGGGGGTAACTAATGAAAAACTGTTTTTT
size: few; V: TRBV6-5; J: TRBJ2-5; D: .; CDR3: CASSYRILARGAQETQYF; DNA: TGTGCCAGCAGTTACCGAATCCTAGCGCGGGGAGCACAAGAGACCCAGTACTTC
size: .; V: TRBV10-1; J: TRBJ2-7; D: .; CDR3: CASRIWGSGSVSYEQYF; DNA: TGCGCCAGCAGAATTTGGGGGAGCGGGTCGGTTTCCTACGAGCAGTACTTC
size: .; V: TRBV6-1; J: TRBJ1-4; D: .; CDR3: CASSEAKWGRALNEKLFF; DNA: TGTGCCAGCAGTGAAGCGAAGTGGGGGAGGGCGCTCAATGAAAAACTGTTTTTT
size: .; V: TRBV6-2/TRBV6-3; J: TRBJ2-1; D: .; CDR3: CASSYSPLRGIYNEQFF; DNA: TGTGCCAGCAGTTACTCCCCCTTAAGGGGGATCTACAATGAGCAGTTCTTC
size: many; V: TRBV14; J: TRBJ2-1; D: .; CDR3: CASSQGSSYNEQFF; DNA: TGTGCCAGCAGCCAAGGGTCGTCCTACAATGAGCAGTTCTTC
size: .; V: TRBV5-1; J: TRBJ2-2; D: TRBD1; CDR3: CASSYTGTGGTGELFF; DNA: TGCGCCAGCAGCTACACCGGGACAGGGGGCACCGGGGAGCTGTTTTTT
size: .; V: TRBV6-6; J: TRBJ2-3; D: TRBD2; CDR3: CASIAGGHTDTQYF; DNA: TGTGCCAGCATCGCGGGAGGGCACACAGATACGCAGTATTTT
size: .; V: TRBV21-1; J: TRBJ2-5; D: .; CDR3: CASSRNHKQETQYF; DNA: TGTGCCAGCAGCAGAAATCATAAACAAGAGACCCAGTACTTC
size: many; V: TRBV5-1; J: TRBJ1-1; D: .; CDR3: CASSFRGNTEAFF; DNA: TGCGCCAGCAGCTTCAGGGGGAACACTGAAGCTTTCTTT
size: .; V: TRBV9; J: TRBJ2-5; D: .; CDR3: CASSPQGRGRRRETQYF; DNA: TGTGCCAGCAGCCCTCAAGGGAGGGGGAGAAGGAGAGAGACCCAGTACTTC
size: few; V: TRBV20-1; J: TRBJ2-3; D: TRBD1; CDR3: CSATGPDRGVADTQYF; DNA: TGCAGTGCTACAGGACCTGACAGGGGGGTTGCAGATACGCAGTATTTT
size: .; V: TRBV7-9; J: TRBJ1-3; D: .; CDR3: CASSWDFSGNTIYF; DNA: TGTGCCAGCAGCTGGGACTTCTCTGGAAACACCATATATTTT
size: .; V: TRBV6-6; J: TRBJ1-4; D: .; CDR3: CASSSELGRRAEKLFF; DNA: TGTGCCAGCTCCTCAGAACTAGGGCGCAGAGCGGAAAAACTGTTTTTT
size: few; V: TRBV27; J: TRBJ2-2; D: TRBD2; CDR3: CASSLGLAPGELFF; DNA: TGTGCCAGCAGTTTGGGACTAGCGCCCGGGGAGCTGTTTTTT
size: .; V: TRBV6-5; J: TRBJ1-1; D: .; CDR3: CASSYSMGGPEAFF; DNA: TGTGCCAGCAGTTACTCGATGGGCGGCCCTGAAGCTTTCTTT
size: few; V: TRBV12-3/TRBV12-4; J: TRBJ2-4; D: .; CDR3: CASSLVGSLTKNIQYF; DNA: TGTGCCAGCAGTTTGGTAGGGAGCCTTACCAAAAACATTCAGTACTTC
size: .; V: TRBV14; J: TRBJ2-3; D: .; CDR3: CASSGSLRTDTQYF; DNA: TGTGCCAGCAGCGGCAGCCTCCGCACAGATACGCAGTATTTT
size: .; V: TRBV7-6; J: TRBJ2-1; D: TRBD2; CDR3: CASSLAAGGYNEQFF; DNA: TGTGCCAGCAGCTTAGCAGCGGGAGGGTACAATGAGCAGTTCTTC
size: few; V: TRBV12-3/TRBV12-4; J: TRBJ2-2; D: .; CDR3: CASSLASRNTGELFF; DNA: TGTGCCAGCAGTTTAGCATCCCGGAACACCGGGGAGCTGTTTTTT
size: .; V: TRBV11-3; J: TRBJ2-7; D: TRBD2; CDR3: CASSFASGPNYEQYF; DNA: TGTGCCAGCAGCTTTGCTAGCGGACCTAACTACGAGCAGTACTTC
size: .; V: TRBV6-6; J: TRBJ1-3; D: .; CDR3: CASSYSEGNTIYF; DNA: TGTGCCAGCAGTTACTCCGAAGGAAACACCATATATTTT
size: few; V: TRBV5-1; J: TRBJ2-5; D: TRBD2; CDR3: CASSPGLAGVGETQYF; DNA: TGCGCCAGCAGCCCCGGACTAGCGGGGGTCGGGGAGACCCAGTACTTC
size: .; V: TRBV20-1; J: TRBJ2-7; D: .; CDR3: CSASPPGGVLSYEQYF; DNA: TGCAGTGCTAGTCCCCCTGGAGGGGTTCTCTCCTACGAGCAGTACTTC
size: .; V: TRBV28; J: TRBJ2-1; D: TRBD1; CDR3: CASSDFDRDPYNEQFF; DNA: TGTGCCAGCAGTGATTTCGACAGGGACCCCTACAATGAGCAGTTCTTC
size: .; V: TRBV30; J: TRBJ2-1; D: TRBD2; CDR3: CAWRGLAGASSSYNEQFF; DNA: TGTGCCTGGAGGGGACTAGCGGGAGCCAGCAGCTCCTACAATGAGCAGTTCTTC
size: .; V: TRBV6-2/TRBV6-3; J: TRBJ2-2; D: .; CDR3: CASRALSEYTGELFF; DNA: TGTGCCAGCAGAGCCCTTAGCGAGTACACCGGGGAGCTGTTTTTT
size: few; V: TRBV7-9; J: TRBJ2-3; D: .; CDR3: CASRPVTDTQYF; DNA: TGTGCCAGCCGCCCCGTGACAGATACGCAGTATTTT
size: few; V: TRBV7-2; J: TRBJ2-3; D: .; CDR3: CASSPSIADTQYF; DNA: TGTGCCAGCAGCCCCTCTATTGCAGATACGCAGTATTTT
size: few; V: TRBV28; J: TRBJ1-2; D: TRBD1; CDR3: CASSFLDRGHYGYTF; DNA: TGTGCCAGCAGTTTCCTGGACAGGGGCCACTATGGCTACACCTTC
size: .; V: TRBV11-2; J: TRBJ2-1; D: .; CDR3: CASSLLFGGRISYNEQFF; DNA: TGTGCCAGCAGCTTATTGTTTGGGGGGAGGATTTCCTACAATGAGCAGTTCTTC
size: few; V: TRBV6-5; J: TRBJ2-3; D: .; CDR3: CASRQSTDTQYF; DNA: TGTGCCAGCCGACAGAGCACAGATACGCAGTATTTT
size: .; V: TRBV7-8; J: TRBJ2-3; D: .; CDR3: CASSLDAVAQYF; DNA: TGTGCCAGCAGCTTAGATGCGGTGGCGCAGTATTTT
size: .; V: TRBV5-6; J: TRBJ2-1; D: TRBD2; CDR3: CASSFGLAGSHEQFF; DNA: TGTGCCAGCAGCTTCGGACTAGCGGGATCCCATGAGCAGTTCTTC